Listed here are 32 T cell receptor beta chains from one sample, sequenced in a study of T-cell memory formation after mild COVID-19. TCRdb itself ran the 5' RACE reads through MiXCR, one entry per CDR3 protein. The top ten clones hold roughly 23% of a sample with about 310,000 distinct CDR3 sequences, roughly 15% of them seen once. The sequencing sample was made of PBMCs or a T cell subset sorted from them (not recorded which). Receptors originate from a man younger than 35 who had mild COVID-19 (a few samples of this study predate the infection). Cell type and time point are not known.

This clonotype turned up a few times. This chain uses TRBV30 with TRBJ1-5; D not resolved. V was pared by 0 bases and J by 4 bases, with 7 bases between. Germline V gives CDR1 GTSNPN, CDR2 SVGIG (reference sequence). CDR3 length: 13 amino acids. CDR3 protein: CAWSVRGNQPQHF. DNA of the CDR3: TGTGCCTGGAGTGTACGGGGAAATCAGCCCCAGCATTTT.

A few counts support this clonotype. The rearrangement uses TRBV7-6 and TRBJ2-2; D perhaps matches TRBD2 (6 bases). This CDR3 region has 17 residues. V was cut by 5 bases and J by 7 bases, with 23 bases left in between. Germline values: CDR1 SGHVS, CDR2 FNYEAQ. CDR3 protein: CASSRAVTPGVGGELFF. CDR3 coding DNA: TGTGCCAGCAGCCGCGCGGTGACACCGGGGGTCGGCGGGGAGCTGTTTTTT.

This clonotype showed up just a few times. The rearrangement links TRBV28 to TRBJ2-4; TRBD1 is a possible D gene (6 bases). From germline, CDR1 is MDHEN and CDR2 SYDVKM. Trimming took 3 bases from V and 14 from J, leaving 14 bases between them. The CDR3 contains 12 residues. CDR3 sequence reads: CASSFRGQRKYF. CDR3 sequence (DNA): TGTGCCAGCAGTTTCAGGGGACAACGAAAGTACTTC.

This clonotype has just a few counts. This chain connects TRBV27 to TRBJ2-3; TRBD2 is a possible D gene (6 bases). Germline lookup yields CDR1 MNHEY and CDR2 SMNVEV (reference sequence). The CDR3 loop spans 13 amino acids. The V end lost 3 bases, the J end lost 6 bases, and 10 bases lay between the germline ends. The CDR3 region has the DNA TGTGCCAGCAGTTTTCCGGGACTGGATACGCAGTATTTT. Its translation is CASSFPGLDTQYF.

The chain combines TRBV12-3 or TRBV12-4 with TRBJ2-1; 7 nucleotides match TRBD2. Trimming cost V 1 base and J 10 bases; bases outside gene matches: 7. The length of the CDR3 is 14 residues. The chain's CDR3 is CASSLGGGAREQFF. DNA of the CDR3: TGTGCCAGCAGTTTAGGGGGAGGGGCTCGAGAGCAGTTCTTC.

This clonotype was seen a handful of times. This sequence joins TRBV7-2 and TRBJ1-5; 7 bases are shared with TRBD1. This CDR3 has 16 amino acids. The V gene end was trimmed by 0 bases and the J gene end by 9 bases; junction bases not matched to a gene: 11. In germline, CDR1 is SGHTA, CDR2 FQGNSA. CDR3 DNA sequence: TGTGCCAGCAGCTTAGCGATGACAGGGATGGGAAGGCCCCAGCATTTT. Protein sequence: CASSLAMTGMGRPQHF.

This clonotype was seen more than once but under ten times. This rearrangement joins TRBV6-2 or TRBV6-3 to TRBJ1-1, with D uncertain. Germline V gene lookup returns CDR1 MNHEY and CDR2 SVGEGT. V lost 5 bases and J lost 2, with 3 bases in between. The CDR3 runs 11 residues. The CDR3 DNA is TGTGCCAGCAGTGACAACACTGAAGCTTTCTTT. Translating gives CASSDNTEAFF.

The chain carries TRBV5-1 and TRBJ2-3; no definite D call. From germline, CDR1 is SGHRS and CDR2 YFSETQ. The V end was cut by 0 bases, the J end by 0 bases, with 8 bases between. The length of the CDR3 is 15 residues. The CDR3 region has the DNA TGCGCCAGCAGCTTGGCCGATGCTAGCACAGATACGCAGTATTTT. Protein product: CASSLADASTDTQYF.

Many counts were recorded for this clonotype. V gene TRBV7-6 combines with J gene TRBJ2-5, with D unresolved. Germline V gene sequence: CDR1 SGHVS, CDR2 FNYEAQ. The CDR3 has 14 residues. V dropped 1 base and J dropped 1 base, with 7 bases sitting between them. This CDR3 is CASSLGQTQETQYF. The CDR3 DNA is TGTGCCAGCAGCTTAGGCCAGACCCAAGAGACCCAGTACTTC.

The CDR3 region is CASNEDLRTGELFF. The CDR3 DNA follows: TGTGCCAGTAATGAGGACCTCCGCACCGGGGAGCTGTTTTTT. This chain joins TRBV5-4 and TRBJ2-2, with D unclear. The germline V and J ends were trimmed by 8 bases and 4 bases, with 15 bases remaining between them. CDR1 and CDR2 from the germline V gene are SGHNT and YYREEE (reference sequence). The CDR3 loop spans 14 amino acids. Based on the CDR3 plus reference TRBV5-4 and TRBJ2-2, the full variable domain is ETGVTQSPTHLIKTRGQQVTLRCSSQSGHNTVSWYQQALGQGPQFIFQYYREEENGRGNFPPRFSGLQFPNYSSELNVNALELDDSALYLCASNEDLRTGELFFGEGSRLTVL.

This clonotype was counted many times. This chain joins TRBV7-2 and TRBJ2-5, with D uncertain. The V gene's germline CDR1 is SGHTA and CDR2 FQGNSA. CDR3 length equals 13 residues. Trimming removed 5 bases at V and 0 bases at J, with 7 bases between. DNA for the CDR3: TGTGCCAGCAGCGGACCTGACCAAGAGACCCAGTACTTC. It translates to CASSGPDQETQYF.

This clonotype was observed many times. The chain combines TRBV4-3 with TRBJ2-1; 7 bases are a match to TRBD1. The CDR3 runs 17 residues. With V trimmed by 0 bases and J by 10 bases, 15 bases remained unmatched. The germline V gene encodes CDR1 LGHNA and CDR2 YSLEER. The CDR3 sequence is CASSQEGLDRWKREQFF. In DNA, the CDR3 is TGCGCCAGCAGCCAAGAGGGGTTGGACAGGTGGAAAAGGGAGCAGTTCTTC.

This clonotype was recorded only once. The chain combines TRBV16 with TRBJ1-2; TRBD1 agrees at 7 bases. This CDR3 is built from 15 residues. The germline V gene has CDR1 KGHSY and CDR2 FQNENV. Trimming removed 4 bases from V and 8 bases from J; junction bases left unmatched: 13. The CDR3 DNA reads as TGTGCCAGCAGCCGAAGACAGGGAGGAGTACGGGGCTACACCTTC. Protein product: CASSRRQGGVRGYTF.

This clonotype was observed a few times. This chain connects TRBV7-2 to TRBJ2-7, with TRBD1 identical over 8 bases. Germline V lookup: CDR1 SGHTA, CDR2 FQGNSA. V lost 5 bases to trimming and J lost 6 bases; unmatched junction nucleotides: 9. CDR3 size: 14 residues. In nucleotides, the CDR3 is TGTGCCAGCAGCCCTGGACAGGGCCAAGGCGAGCAGTACGTC. As protein: CASSPGQGQGEQYV.

CDR3: CASSLVPGSGEQYF. For the CDR3, the DNA is TGCGCCAGCAGCTTGGTGCCGGGGTCGGGCGAGCAGTACTTC. V usage is TRBV5-1 and J usage is TRBJ2-7; possibly TRBD2 for D (5 bases). Germline V CDR1 and CDR2: SGHRS, YFSETQ. Trimming pared 0 bases from V and 6 bases from J, leaving 13 bases between. The CDR3 sequence is 14 residues long.

At least ten counts were recorded for this clonotype. The chain couples TRBV7-3 to TRBJ1-5, with a weak D call TRBD1 (6 bases). The CDR3 has 18 residues. With 4 bases removed from V and 5 bases from J, the gap between germline ends came to 24 bases. Looked up from germline, CDR1 is SGHTA and CDR2 is FQGTGA. The CDR3 region is CASSSPGAVEKEYQPQHF. The CDR3 DNA reads as TGTGCCAGCAGCTCGCCGGGGGCGGTGGAAAAAGAATATCAGCCCCAGCATTTT.

This clonotype was counted many times. This rearrangement joins TRBV6-5 to TRBJ1-2; possibly TRBD1 for D (5 bases). Trimming removed 5 bases at V and 3 bases at J, with 10 bases between. Germline V gives CDR1 MNHEY, CDR2 SVGAGI. There are 13 residues in the CDR3. The CDR3 loop reads CASSRGADYGYTF. The CDR3 nucleotides are TGTGCCAGCAGTCGTGGGGCAGACTATGGCTACACCTTC.

In its sample, this clonotype was seen a few times. V is TRBV11-1 and J is TRBJ1-1; 7 nucleotides align to TRBD1. This CDR3 spans 13 amino acids. Germline CDR1 reads SGHAT; CDR2 reads FQDESV (reference sequence). Losses at the gene ends were 10 bases for V and 0 bases for J; bases not matched to a gene: 5. DNA of the CDR3: TGTGCCACGGGACAGCACATGAACACTGAAGCTTTCTTT. Translation gives CATGQHMNTEAFF.

This clonotype has a handful of counts. As DNA, the CDR3 is TGTGCCAGCCGCGGGGGGGCCATGTGGGAGAGCACAGATACGCAGTATTTT. Protein product: CASRGGAMWESTDTQYF. The chain combines TRBV7-9 with TRBJ2-3, with 9 bases matching TRBD2. Per germline, CDR1 SEHNR and CDR2 FQNEAQ (reference sequence). V gave up 8 bases and J gave up 0 bases; unmatched junction bases: 12. CDR3 length: 17 residues.

The V and J genes are TRBV18 and TRBJ2-7; 7 bases fit TRBD2. This CDR3 has 16 residues. With 0 bases clipped from V and 1 base from J, the junction kept 6 bases outside the gene matches. The V gene's germline CDR1 is KGHSH and CDR2 LQKENI. In DNA, the CDR3 is TGTGCCAGCTCACCACCGCGCGTGGGGGGGTCCTACGAGCAGTACTTC. Its translation: CASSPPRVGGSYEQYF. Full variable domain (missing parts from reference TRBV18 and TRBJ2-7): NAGVMQNPRHLVRRRGQEARLRCSPMKGHSHVYWYRQLPEEGLKFMVYLQKENIIDESGMPKERFSAEFPKEGPSILRIQQVVRGDSAAYFCASSPPRVGGSYEQYFGPGTRLTVT.

This clonotype was seen only a few times. V and J are TRBV24-1 and TRBJ2-3; D could derive from TRBD1 or TRBD2 (6 bases each). The V gene lost 2 bases and the J gene lost 2 bases, with 19 bases spanning the gap. Germline V gene data show CDR1 as KGHDR and CDR2 as SFDVKD. The CDR3 is 18 residues long. CDR3 DNA sequence: TGTGCCACCAGTGATTCCCCCCAGGGGCGGGGCTCCACAGATACGCAGTATTTT. This translates into CATSDSPQGRGSTDTQYF.

The chain is built from TRBV10-3 and TRBJ2-5; D is perhaps TRBD1 (6 bases). There are 12 residues in the CDR3. The V gene lost 7 bases and the J gene lost 3 bases, with 9 bases spanning the gap. Germline lookup yields CDR1 ENHRY and CDR2 SYGVKD. CDR3 region: CAIKGQEETQYF. DNA for the CDR3: TGTGCCATCAAGGGACAAGAAGAGACCCAGTACTTC.

This chain connects TRBV20-1 to TRBJ2-7; tentatively, D is TRBD2 (5 bases). Trimming shortened V by 0 bases and J by 6 bases, and 18 bases separated the two germline ends. CDR3 length equals 15 residues. Germline lookup yields CDR1 DFQATT and CDR2 SNEGSKA (reference sequence). As DNA, the CDR3 is TGCAGTGCTAGAGATCGTCGCACAGCAGAGGGCGAGCAGTACTTC. It specifies CSARDRRTAEGEQYF.

This clonotype has just a few counts. The rearrangement uses TRBV27 and TRBJ2-1; D remains ambiguous. Germline CDR1 reads MNHEY; CDR2 reads SMNVEV (reference sequence). V was cut by 2 bases and J by 1 base, with 21 bases left in between. The CDR3 runs to 19 residues. The CDR3 reads CASSLKPPTLGRSYNEQFF. The CDR3 bases are TGTGCCAGCAGTTTAAAGCCCCCAACGTTAGGGCGGTCCTACAATGAGCAGTTCTTC.

V and J are TRBV29-1 and TRBJ2-3; D is perhaps TRBD1 (6 bases). The CDR3 totals 15 residues. Per germline, CDR1 SQVTM and CDR2 ANQGSEA. V gave up 0 bases and J gave up 5 bases, with 15 bases separating them. CDR3 loop: CSVEEWAGAKDTQYF. The CDR3 DNA sequence: TGCAGCGTTGAAGAATGGGCAGGGGCGAAAGATACGCAGTATTTT.

This clonotype has just a few counts. V is TRBV20-1 and J is TRBJ2-6; TRBD1 is a possible D gene (6 bases). The V end was cut by 6 bases, the J end by 0 bases, with 9 bases between. The length of the CDR3 is 14 residues. CDR1 DFQATT and CDR2 SNEGSKA come from the germline V gene (reference sequence). The CDR3 region has the DNA TGCAGTGCCCAAGGGGGCTCTGGGGCCAACGTCCTGACTTTC. Its protein is CSAQGGSGANVLTF.

The genes are TRBV18 and TRBJ1-6; possible D gene TRBD1, 5 bases. V dropped 5 bases and J dropped 7 bases, with 9 bases sitting between them. The CDR3 contains 13 residues. CDR1 is KGHSH and CDR2 is LQKENI in the germline V gene. The CDR3 spells CASSVGENSPLHF. The CDR3, as DNA: TGTGCCAGCTCAGTGGGGGAGAATTCACCCCTCCACTTT.

This clonotype was picked up a small number of times. V gene TRBV6-5 combines with J gene TRBJ1-5; the D gene is possibly TRBD1 (5 bases). The V and J ends lost 2 bases and 4 bases respectively, with 12 bases between them. The CDR3 spans 15 residues. From germline, CDR1 is MNHEY and CDR2 SVGAGI. CDR3 DNA: TGTGCCAGCAGTTACAGCAGGGCGTCGAATCAGCCCCAGCATTTT. Translation: CASSYSRASNQPQHF.

This clonotype has more than one count but fewer than ten. The chain employs TRBV4-3 and TRBJ2-3; tentatively, D is TRBD1 or TRBD2 (5 bases each). The CDR3 loop spans 15 amino acids. Germline V gene data show CDR1 as LGHNA and CDR2 as YSLEER. Deletions cut 3 bases from V and 8 bases from J, with 18 bases between. The CDR3 sequence is CASSHEGTALGTQYF. CDR3 nucleotide sequence: TGCGCCAGCAGCCACGAGGGGACCGCACTCGGTACGCAGTATTTT.

There are a few counts of this clonotype. V and J are TRBV6-5 and TRBJ2-7; 8 nucleotides match TRBD1. Germline V lookup: CDR1 MNHEY, CDR2 SVGAGI. V shed 2 bases and J 3 bases; nucleotides not matched to a gene: 3. This CDR3 has 14 amino acids. This CDR3 is CASSYQGQGYEQYF. The CDR3 DNA is TGTGCCAGCAGTTACCAAGGACAGGGCTACGAGCAGTACTTC.

This clonotype was seen a handful of times. The V call is TRBV27, the J call TRBJ1-6; 7 nucleotides match TRBD1. The ends lost 6 bases at V and 10 bases at J; junction bases unmatched: 6. This CDR3 is built from 13 residues. Germline values: CDR1 MNHEY, CDR2 SMNVEV (reference sequence). CDR3 sequence reads: CASRWAGGSPLHF. The CDR3 nucleotides read TGTGCCAGCAGGTGGGCAGGGGGGTCACCCCTCCACTTT.

This rearrangement joins TRBV10-3 to TRBJ1-1; no firm D call. CDR1 and CDR2 (germline): ENHRY, SYGVKD. The CDR3 contains 14 residues. The V end lost 4 bases, the J end lost 4 bases, and 13 bases lay between the germline ends. CDR3 sequence reads: CAISGVRHSTEAFF. The DNA of the CDR3 is TGTGCCATCAGTGGCGTCAGACATTCCACTGAAGCTTTCTTT.